This T cell receptor beta chain was identified in a study of blood T cell repertoires in COVID-19. About the study: Material from acute and convalescent COVID-19 was sourced from the United States, Italy and Spain.

The CDR3 is 13 amino acids. CDR1 is SNHLY, CDR2 FYNNEI, per germline. V lost 7 bases and J 7 bases, leaving 13 bases between the germline ends. As handled by the study authors: Amplification of reference gene primers was used by the study to estimate nucleated cell counts. Only in-frame clones appear in the TCRdb table, and some are missing; sequencing was by immunoSEQ multiplex PCR. That table furnishes V, J and clone size, whereas the DNA furnished D and trimming. The sample yields about 200,000 clones, approximately 86% seen once. The chain uses TRBV2 and TRBJ2-2, with D unclear. Sequencing was performed on peripheral blood. The TCR comes from a man aged 55-75 years with acute or convalescent COVID-19. CDR3 loop: CASTERGIGELFF. In nucleotides, the CDR3 is TGTGCCAGCACAGAGCGTGGTATCGGGGAGCTGTTTTTT.